This entry features one TCR beta chain sequence. Other DNA sequences within the sample encode an identical CDR3. Produced via immunoSEQ multiplex PCR; TCRdb's table is partial and in-frame only. The sample has 150,000 to 200,000 clones; about 88% are singletons. The data stem from a study of blood T cell repertoires in COVID-19. Study-wide context: T cells, B-cell-depleted T cells, or PBMCs provided the cDNA or gDNA that served as material.

Source material: peripheral blood. The source of this sequence is a man between 18 and 35 years old who had recovered from COVID-19.

DNA for the CDR3: TGTGCCAGTAGTAGTCGGACAGCTAACTATGGCTACACCTTC. Translating gives CASSSRTANYGYTF. V usage is TRBV19 and J usage is TRBJ1-2; a possible D gene is TRBD1 (6 bases). Trimming took off 4 bases at V and 0 bases at J, with 9 bases between the two ends. The CDR3 has 14 amino acids. Looked up from germline, CDR1 is LNHDA and CDR2 is SQIVND (reference sequence). Variable domain in full (rest from reference TRBV19 and TRBJ1-2): DGGITQSPKYLFRKEGQNVTLSCEQNLNHDAMYWYRQDPGQGLRLIYYSQIVNDFQKGDIAEGYSVSREKKESFPLTVTSAQKNPTAFYLCASSSRTANYGYTFGSGTRLTVV.